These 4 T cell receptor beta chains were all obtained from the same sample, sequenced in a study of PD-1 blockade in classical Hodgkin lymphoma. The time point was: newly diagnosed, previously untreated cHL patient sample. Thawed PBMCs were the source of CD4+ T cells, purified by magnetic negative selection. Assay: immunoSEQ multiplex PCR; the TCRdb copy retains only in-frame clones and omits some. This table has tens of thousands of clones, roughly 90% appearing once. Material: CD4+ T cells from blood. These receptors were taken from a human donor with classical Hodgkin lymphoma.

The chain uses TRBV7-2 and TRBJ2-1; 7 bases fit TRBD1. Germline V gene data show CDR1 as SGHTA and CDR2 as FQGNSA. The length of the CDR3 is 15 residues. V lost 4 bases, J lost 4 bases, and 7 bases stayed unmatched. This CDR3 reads CASSSPGQSYNEQFF. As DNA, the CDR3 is TGTGCCAGCAGCTCGCCGGGACAGTCATACAATGAGCAGTTCTTC.

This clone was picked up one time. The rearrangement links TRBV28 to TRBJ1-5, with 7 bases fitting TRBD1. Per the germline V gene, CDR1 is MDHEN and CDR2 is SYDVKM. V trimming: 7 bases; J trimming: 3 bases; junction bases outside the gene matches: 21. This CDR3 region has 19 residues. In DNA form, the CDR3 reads TGTGCCAGCACCCTTAGCGGGACAGCACCCACCGGGGACAATCAGCCCCAGCATTTT. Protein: CASTLSGTAPTGDNQPQHF.

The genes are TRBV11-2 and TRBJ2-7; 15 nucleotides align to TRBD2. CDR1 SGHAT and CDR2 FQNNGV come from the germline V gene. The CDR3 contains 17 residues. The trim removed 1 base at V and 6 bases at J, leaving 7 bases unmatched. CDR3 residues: CASSLAGTSGRPFEQYF. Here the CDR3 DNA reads TGTGCCAGCAGCTTAGCCGGGACTAGCGGGAGGCCCTTCGAGCAGTACTTC.

CDR3: CASSFNSGANVLTF. The CDR3 DNA reads as TGCGCCAGCAGCTTCAACTCTGGGGCCAACGTCCTGACTTTC. This chain uses TRBV5-1 with TRBJ2-6; D not certain. The V end was cut by 2 bases, the J end by 0 bases, with 3 bases between. Germline V gene lookup returns CDR1 SGHRS and CDR2 YFSETQ. This CDR3 region has 14 residues.